Following are 8 T cell receptor beta chains from one sample sequenced in a study of blood T cell repertoires in COVID-19. TCRdb's copy holds only in-frame clones and misses some; the assay was immunoSEQ multiplex PCR. The profile shows some 150,000 clones, approximately 80% of them singletons. Sequences were obtained from PBMCs or T cells enriched from blood (not recorded which). The receptors come from a woman in her forties who had recovered from COVID-19.

CDR3 DNA: TGTGCCAGCAGTTGGACTAGCGACAATGAGCAGTTCTTC. Translated, it gives CASSWTSDNEQFF. The chain joins TRBV7-3 to TRBJ2-1; 9 positions match TRBD2. The CDR3 loop spans 13 amino acids. The trim removed 6 bases at V and 5 bases at J, leaving 2 bases unmatched. The V gene's germline CDR1 is SGHTA and CDR2 FQGTGA. The full variable domain, with the rest looked up from reference TRBV7-3 and TRBJ2-1, is GAGVSQTPSNKVTEKGKYVELRCDPISGHTALYWYRQSLGQGPEFLIYFQGTGAADDSGLPNDRFFAVRPEGSVSTLKIQRTERGDSAVYLCASSWTSDNEQFFGPGTRLTVL.

V usage is TRBV9 and J usage is TRBJ2-1; a weak D match, TRBD2 (5 bases). The CDR3 has 14 amino acids. V was pared by 0 bases and J by 6 bases, with 10 bases between. Germline values: CDR1 SGDLS, CDR2 YYNGEE. The CDR3 nucleotides are TGTGCCAGCAGCGTAGTGGACTCGGGCAATGAGCAGTTCTTC. Protein product: CASSVVDSGNEQFF.

The V and J genes are TRBV2 and TRBJ1-1; D unresolved. Germline V gives CDR1 SNHLY, CDR2 FYNNEI. The CDR3 is made up of 13 amino acids. V was trimmed by 7 bases and J by 4 bases, leaving 13 bases between them. CDR3 region: CASNEARSTEAFF. CDR3 nucleotides: TGTGCCAGCAATGAGGCAAGGAGCACTGAAGCTTTCTTT.

This clone was counted a single time. The V call is TRBV30, the J call TRBJ1-2; the D gene is possibly TRBD1 (5 bases). There are 12 residues in the CDR3. Germline CDR1 is GTSNPN and CDR2 is SVGIG (reference sequence). Trimming pared 0 bases from V and 6 bases from J, leaving 8 bases between. CDR3 in DNA: TGTGCCTGGAGTGTGGCAGGGAATGGCTACACCTTC. Amino acid sequence: CAWSVAGNGYTF.

The CDR3 region has the DNA TGTGCCAGCAGCTCCCGGGCGGCAGGGGAGGGCTACGAGCAGTACTTC. Amino acids: CASSSRAAGEGYEQYF. The rearrangement links TRBV11-2 to TRBJ2-7; maybe TRBD2 (7 bases). V shed 4 bases and J shed 3 bases, with 19 bases lying between them. The CDR3 extends over 16 amino acids. Per germline, CDR1 SGHAT and CDR2 FQNNGV.

Concerning this clone itself: Other DNA variants within this sample encode the same CDR3. The chain carries TRBV12-3 or TRBV12-4 and TRBJ1-1, with D hard to call. The CDR3 has 13 amino acids. The V and J ends lost 1 base and 5 bases respectively, with 8 bases between them. The CDR3 region is CASSLGSGTEAFF. The DNA of the CDR3 is TGTGCCAGCAGTTTAGGGAGCGGGACTGAAGCTTTCTTT.

The chain is built from TRBV12-3 or TRBV12-4 and TRBJ1-2; TRBD1 agrees at 10 bases. This CDR3 comprises 13 residues. V lost 5 bases to trimming and J lost 7 bases; unmatched junction nucleotides: 4. CDR3 amino acids: CASSLDRGSGYTF. For the CDR3, the DNA is TGTGCCAGCAGTCTGGACAGGGGGTCTGGCTACACCTTC.

The chain recombines TRBV5-1 with TRBJ1-6, with 9 bases that match TRBD1. The CDR3 runs to 16 residues. Germline V gene sequence: CDR1 SGHRS, CDR2 YFSETQ. V gave up 2 bases and J gave up 6 bases; unmatched junction bases: 6. The CDR3 nucleotides read TGCGCCAGCAGCTTTTCGGCGACAGGGGGTAATTCACCCCTCCACTTT. Residues: CASSFSATGGNSPLHF.